This T cell receptor beta chain came from a study of cytomegalovirus exposure and HLA in healthy donors. At the level of the study: The same platform as the approximately 670 first-cohort repertoires was used for the 100 to 150 validation repertoires, a later analysis reported.

V dropped 2 bases and J dropped 1; count of bases not matched to a gene: 7. This CDR3 is 15 amino acids long. Germline CDR1 GTSNPN, CDR2 SVGIG (reference sequence). Sequenced by immunoSEQ multiplex PCR; TCRdb stores in-frame clones only, minus some. Among some 150,000 clones, around 84% were seen once, and the ten largest hold approximately 2%. The chain couples TRBV30 to TRBJ2-5, with 7 positions matching TRBD1. Sequencing used PBMCs. The sequence came from a human donor in good health. This chain's CDR3 is CAWSKFRDSQETQYF. Here the CDR3 DNA reads TGTGCCTGGAGTAAATTCCGGGACAGCCAAGAGACCCAGTACTTC.